This TCR beta chain was sequenced for a study of blood T cell repertoires in COVID-19 (dated by TCRdb to 2018 to 2020). Turning to the overall study: Samples covering the acute and convalescent phases of COVID-19 were provided by collaborators in the United States, Italy and Spain. The samples were drawn from the first 160 participants of the ongoing ImmuneRACE study and from 950 to 1,500 subjects provided by 6 global collaborators. Where available, HLA class I and class II types were taken from metadata supplied by the sample provider and were not determined by assay-based typing. A de-identified subject ID, COVID-19 status, age in years and sex were almost always included in the sample metadata. The material from the prospective study consisted of cDNA or gDNA derived from T cells, B-cell-depleted T cells, or PBMCs. The repertoires were released in a freely available public database intended as a resource for research on the immune response to SARS-CoV-2. The dataset comprised deeply sampled blood TCRbeta repertoires from subjects exposed to, actively infected with, or recovered from COVID-19.

TCRbeta CDR3 regions were amplified from genomic DNA by means of the immunoSEQ Assay, a bias-controlled multiplex PCR. The paper's processing steps were these. The number of nucleated cells in each sample was estimated by amplification of reference gene primers within the assay. Sequence reads were collapsed and filtered to measure the absolute abundance of every unique TCRbeta CDR3 rearrangement. For each sample, productive Simpson clonality was calculated as the square root of Simpson's diversity index across productive rearrangements. The clones in this table, taken by TCRdb from immuneACCESS, are in-frame only. Not every clone is retained; where verified, under half of the shortfall comes from an unresolved V gene, and the cause of the rest is unknown. For V, J and clone size, that table is used; D and trimming come from the DNA. The sample table holds nearly 350,000 clones, of which 85% to 90% were seen once. The ten largest clones add up to under 6.5% of the sample.

Here is what the overall study found, with its caveats: How much clinical and demographic metadata was included differed by source and by participant, and the metadata was provided uncurated.

Reading the germline V gene gives CDR1 SGDLS and CDR2 YYNGEE. Trimming removed 3 bases from V and 2 bases from J; the gene matches leave 3 bases unexplained. The CDR3 spans 16 residues, from the cysteine through the phenylalanine. The only DNA kept is the CDR3, 48 bases in frame from the first base. One collaborating source in Seattle enrolled patients while the patients were actively infected and followed the patients over time throughout the course of disease. Collaborating institutions collected whole blood in K2EDTA tubes following their own protocols. For TCRbeta analysis, collaborators shipped samples as frozen whole blood, isolated PBMCs, or DNA extracted from either of those sample types. Worth noting for this clone: Which antigen it targets is not known. No clone much larger than this one lies a single base away; base qualities are absent.

The TCR was taken from a woman aged 45 to 65 with COVID-19, enrolled during active disease. Source material: peripheral blood. Rearrangement joined TRBV9 to TRBJ2-1, with 12 central nucleotides matching TRBD2. DNA sequence: TGTGCCAGCAGCGCTAGACTAGCGGGAGCCTACAATGAGCAGTTCTTC. Its amino acids are CASSARLAGAYNEQFF. Outside the CDR3, residues come from the reference TRBV9 and TRBJ2-1 proteins, so the full variable domain is: DSGVTQTPKHLITATGQRVTLRCSPRSGDLSVYWYQQSLDQGLQFLIQYYNGEERAKGNILERFSAQQFPDLHSELNLSSLELGDSALYFCASSARLAGAYNEQFFGPGTRLTVL.